This T cell receptor (beta chain) was sequenced for a study of PD-1 blockade in classical Hodgkin lymphoma. Time point of the sample: cycle 4 day 1 (C4D1), after six to seven weeks of nivolumab. Patients all relapsed after autologous stem cell transplantation, and there was variation in brentuximab vedotin exposure. Profiling relied on immunoSEQ multiplex PCR, and the TCRdb table lists in-frame clones only, not all of them. The data hold about 89,000 clones, with 90% observed a single time. This clone was seen only once. Germline V lookup: CDR1 SGHVS, CDR2 FNYEAQ. This CDR3 is built from 15 residues. V lost 1 base to trimming and J lost 7 bases, with 13 bases between them.

The sample in question was peripheral blood mononuclear cells (PBMCs), obtained before the fourth cycle of nivolumab. This clonotype was obtained from a human donor with classical Hodgkin lymphoma. The chain joins TRBV7-6 to TRBJ1-4, with D possibly matching TRBD1 (5 bases). In nucleotides, the CDR3 is TGTGCCAGCAGCTTAGACGGGACCCGGGGTGAAAAACTGTTTTTT. It encodes CASSLDGTRGEKLFF. Supplemented by reference TRBV7-6 and TRBJ1-4, the full variable domain reads GAGVSQSPRYKVTKRGQDVALRCDPISGHVSLYWYRQALGQGPEFLTYFNYEAQQDKSGLPNDRFSAERPEGSISTLTIQRTEQRDSAMYRCASSLDGTRGEKLFFGSGTQLSVL.